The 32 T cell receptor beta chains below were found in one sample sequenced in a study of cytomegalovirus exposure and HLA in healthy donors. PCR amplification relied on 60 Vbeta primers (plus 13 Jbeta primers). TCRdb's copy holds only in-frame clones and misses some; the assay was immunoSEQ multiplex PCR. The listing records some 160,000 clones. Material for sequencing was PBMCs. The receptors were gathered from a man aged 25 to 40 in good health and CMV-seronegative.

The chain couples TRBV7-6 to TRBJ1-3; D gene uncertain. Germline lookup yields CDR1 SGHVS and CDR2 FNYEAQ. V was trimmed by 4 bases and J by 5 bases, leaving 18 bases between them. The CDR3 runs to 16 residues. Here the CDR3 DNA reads TGTGCCAGCAGCTCACGCCTATCCGGGAGTAGAAACACCATATATTTT. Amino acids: CASSSRLSGSRNTIYF.

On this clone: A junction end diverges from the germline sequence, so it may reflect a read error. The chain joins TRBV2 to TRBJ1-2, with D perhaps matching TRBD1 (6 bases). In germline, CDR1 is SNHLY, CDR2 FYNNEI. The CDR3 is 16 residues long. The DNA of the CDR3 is TGTGCCGGCAGTCAAGTACAGGGAATACGGTCGAATGGCTACACCTTC. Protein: CAGSQVQGIRSNGYTF.

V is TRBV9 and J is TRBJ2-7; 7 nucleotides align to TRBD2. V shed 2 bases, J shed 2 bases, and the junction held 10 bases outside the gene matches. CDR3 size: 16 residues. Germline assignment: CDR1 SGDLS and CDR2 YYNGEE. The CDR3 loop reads CASSVGGSGRAYEQYF. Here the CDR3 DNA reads TGTGCCAGCAGCGTGGGAGGTAGCGGGCGGGCCTACGAGCAGTACTTC.

This CDR3 is CASSDLPAGGYEQYF. Here the CDR3 DNA reads TGTGCCAGCAGTGACTTACCAGCGGGAGGATACGAGCAGTACTTC. This chain uses TRBV6-1 with TRBJ2-7, with 9 bases that match TRBD2. Germline V gene lookup returns CDR1 MNHNS and CDR2 SASEGT. The CDR3 totals 15 residues. V lost 3 bases and J lost 4; bases outside the gene matches: 7.

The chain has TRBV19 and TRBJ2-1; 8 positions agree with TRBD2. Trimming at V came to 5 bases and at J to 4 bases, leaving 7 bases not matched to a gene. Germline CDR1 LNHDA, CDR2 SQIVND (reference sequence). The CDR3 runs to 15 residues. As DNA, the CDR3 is TGTGCCAGTAGTTCGGCTAGCGGGTCTTACAATGAGCAGTTCTTC. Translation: CASSSASGSYNEQFF. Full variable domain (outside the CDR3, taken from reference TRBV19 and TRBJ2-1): DGGITQSPKYLFRKEGQNVTLSCEQNLNHDAMYWYRQDPGQGLRLIYYSQIVNDFQKGDIAEGYSVSREKKESFPLTVTSAQKNPTAFYLCASSSASGSYNEQFFGPGTRLTVL.

The CDR3 bases are TGTGCCAGCAGCTCCTCTCGGACTGTGAACACTGAAGCTTTCTTT. This gives the protein CASSSSRTVNTEAFF. The chain links TRBV7-9 to TRBJ1-1, with D unclear. CDR3 length: 15 residues. Per the germline V gene, CDR1 is SEHNR and CDR2 is FQNEAQ (reference sequence). The germline V and J ends were trimmed by 4 bases and 0 bases, with 12 bases remaining between them. Drawing the rest from reference TRBV7-9 and TRBJ1-1, the complete variable domain is DTGVSQNPRHKITKRGQNVTFRCDPISEHNRLYWYRQTLGQGPEFLTYFQNEAQLEKSRLLSDRFSAERPKGSFSTLEIQRTEQGDSAMYLCASSSSRTVNTEAFFGQGTRLTVV.

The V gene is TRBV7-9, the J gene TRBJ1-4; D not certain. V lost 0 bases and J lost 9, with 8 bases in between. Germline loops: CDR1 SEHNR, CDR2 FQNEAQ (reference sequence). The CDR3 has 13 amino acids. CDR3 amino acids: CASSLALSQKLFF. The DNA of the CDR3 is TGTGCCAGCAGCTTAGCCCTTAGCCAAAAACTGTTTTTT.

The CDR3 protein is CASTGSKRGRGYTF. DNA of the CDR3: TGTGCCAGCACGGGTTCCAAACGAGGTCGGGGCTACACCTTC. The chain recombines TRBV6-5 with TRBJ1-2; D remains unclear. CDR3 size: 14 residues. The ends were cut back, 7 bases at V and 8 bases at J, with 20 bases in the middle. The germline V gene encodes CDR1 MNHEY and CDR2 SVGAGI.

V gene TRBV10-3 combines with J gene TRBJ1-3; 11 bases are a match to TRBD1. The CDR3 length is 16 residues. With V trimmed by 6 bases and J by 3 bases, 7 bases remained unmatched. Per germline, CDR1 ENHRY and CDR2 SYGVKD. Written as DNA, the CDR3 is TGTGCCATCAGCGGACAGGGGGCGAAGGGTGGAAACACCATATATTTT. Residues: CAISGQGAKGGNTIYF.

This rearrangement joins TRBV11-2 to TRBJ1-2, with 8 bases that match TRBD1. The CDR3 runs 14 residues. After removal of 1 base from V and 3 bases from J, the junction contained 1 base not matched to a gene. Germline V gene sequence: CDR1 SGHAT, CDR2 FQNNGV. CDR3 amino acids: CASSLGTGYYGYTF. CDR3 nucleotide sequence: TGTGCCAGCAGCTTAGGGACAGGGTACTATGGCTACACCTTC. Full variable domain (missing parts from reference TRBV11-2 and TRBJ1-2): EAGVAQSPRYKIIEKRQSVAFWCNPISGHATLYWYQQILGQGPKLLIQFQNNGVVDDSQLPKDRFSAERLKGVDSTLKIQPAKLEDSAVYLCASSLGTGYYGYTFGSGTRLTVV.

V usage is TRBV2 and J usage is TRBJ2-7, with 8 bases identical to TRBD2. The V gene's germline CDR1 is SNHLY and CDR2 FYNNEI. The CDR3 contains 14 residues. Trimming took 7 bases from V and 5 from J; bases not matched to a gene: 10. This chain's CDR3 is CASIGFVAGHEQYF. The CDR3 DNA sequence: TGTGCCAGCATTGGCTTCGTAGCGGGACACGAGCAGTACTTC. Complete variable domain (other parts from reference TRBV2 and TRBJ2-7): EPEVTQTPSHQVTQMGQEVILRCVPISNHLYFYWYRQILGQKVEFLVSFYNNEISEKSEIFDDQFSVERPDGSNFTLKIRSTKLEDSAMYFCASIGFVAGHEQYFGPGTRLTVT.

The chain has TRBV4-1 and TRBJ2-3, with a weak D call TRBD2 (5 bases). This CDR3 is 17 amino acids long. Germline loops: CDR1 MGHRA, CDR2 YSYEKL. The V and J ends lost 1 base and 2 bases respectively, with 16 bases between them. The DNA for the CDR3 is TGCGCCAGCAGCCAAGGACGCCCCTCGGGAATCACAGATACGCAGTATTTT. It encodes CASSQGRPSGITDTQYF.

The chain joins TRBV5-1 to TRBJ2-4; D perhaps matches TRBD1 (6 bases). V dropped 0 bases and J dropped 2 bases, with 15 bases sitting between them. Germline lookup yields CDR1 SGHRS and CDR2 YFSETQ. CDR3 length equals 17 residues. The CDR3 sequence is CASSLAAGDGSKNIQYF. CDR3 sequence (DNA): TGCGCCAGCAGCTTGGCGGCAGGGGATGGTTCCAAAAACATTCAGTACTTC.

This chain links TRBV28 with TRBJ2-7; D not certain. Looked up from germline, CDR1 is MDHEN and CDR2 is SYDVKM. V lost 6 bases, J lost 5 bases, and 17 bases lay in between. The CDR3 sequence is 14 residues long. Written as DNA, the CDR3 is TGTGCCAGCAGGCTGCAGATTCTAGTTAACGAGCAGTACTTC. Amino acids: CASRLQILVNEQYF.

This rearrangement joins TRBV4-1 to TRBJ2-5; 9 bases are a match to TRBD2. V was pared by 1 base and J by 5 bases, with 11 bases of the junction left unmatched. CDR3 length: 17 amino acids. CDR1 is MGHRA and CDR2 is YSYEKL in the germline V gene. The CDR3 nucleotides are TGCGCCAGCAGCCAAGGGATGGCGGGAGGGAGGTTGGAGACCCAGTACTTC. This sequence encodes CASSQGMAGGRLETQYF.

The CDR3 here is CASRPGGLNTGELFF. The CDR3 DNA is TGTGCCAGCAGACCGGGAGGGCTGAACACCGGGGAGCTGTTTTTT. J is TRBJ2-2 and V is TRBV28, with 8 positions matching TRBD2. Germline V gene sequence: CDR1 MDHEN, CDR2 SYDVKM. This CDR3 is 15 amino acids long. After removal of 6 bases from V and 1 base from J, the junction contained 4 bases not matched to a gene.

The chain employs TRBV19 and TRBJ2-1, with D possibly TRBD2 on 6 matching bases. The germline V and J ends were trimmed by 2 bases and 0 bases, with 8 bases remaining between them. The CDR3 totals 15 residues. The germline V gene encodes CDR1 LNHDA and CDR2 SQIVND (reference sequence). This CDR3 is CASSIISGSYNEQFF. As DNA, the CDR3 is TGTGCCAGTAGTATAATTAGCGGCTCCTACAATGAGCAGTTCTTC. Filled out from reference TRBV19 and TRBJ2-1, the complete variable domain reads DGGITQSPKYLFRKEGQNVTLSCEQNLNHDAMYWYRQDPGQGLRLIYYSQIVNDFQKGDIAEGYSVSREKKESFPLTVTSAQKNPTAFYLCASSIISGSYNEQFFGPGTRLTVL.

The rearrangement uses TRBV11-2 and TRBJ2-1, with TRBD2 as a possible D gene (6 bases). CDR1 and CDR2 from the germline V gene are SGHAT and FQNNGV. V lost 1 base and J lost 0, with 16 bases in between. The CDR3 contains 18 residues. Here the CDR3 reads CASSLVGGAGSSYNEQFF. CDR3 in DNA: TGTGCCAGCAGCTTAGTTGGCGGGGCAGGGAGCTCCTACAATGAGCAGTTCTTC. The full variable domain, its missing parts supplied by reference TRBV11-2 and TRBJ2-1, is EAGVAQSPRYKIIEKRQSVAFWCNPISGHATLYWYQQILGQGPKLLIQFQNNGVVDDSQLPKDRFSAERLKGVDSTLKIQPAKLEDSAVYLCASSLVGGAGSSYNEQFFGPGTRLTVL.

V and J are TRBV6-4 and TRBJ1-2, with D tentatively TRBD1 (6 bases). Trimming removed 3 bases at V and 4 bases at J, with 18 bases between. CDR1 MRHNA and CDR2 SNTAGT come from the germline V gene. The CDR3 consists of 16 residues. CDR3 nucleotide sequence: TGTGCCAGCAGTGAGTCCCCGGGGGGGGCATTCTATGGCTACACCTTC. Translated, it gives CASSESPGGAFYGYTF.

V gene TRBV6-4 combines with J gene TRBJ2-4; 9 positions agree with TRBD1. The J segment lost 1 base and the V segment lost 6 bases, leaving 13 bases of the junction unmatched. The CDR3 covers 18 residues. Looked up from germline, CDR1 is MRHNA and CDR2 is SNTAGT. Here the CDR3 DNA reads TGTGCCAGCAGGGGAACAGGGGGCGCAGGAACGGCCAAAAACATTCAGTACTTC. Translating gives CASRGTGGAGTAKNIQYF.

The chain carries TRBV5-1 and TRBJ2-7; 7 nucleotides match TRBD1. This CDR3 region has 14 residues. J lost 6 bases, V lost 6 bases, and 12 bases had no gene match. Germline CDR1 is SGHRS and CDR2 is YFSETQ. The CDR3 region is CASTRGEGASEQYF. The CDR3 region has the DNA TGCGCCAGCACCCGGGGAGAGGGGGCGAGCGAGCAGTACTTC.

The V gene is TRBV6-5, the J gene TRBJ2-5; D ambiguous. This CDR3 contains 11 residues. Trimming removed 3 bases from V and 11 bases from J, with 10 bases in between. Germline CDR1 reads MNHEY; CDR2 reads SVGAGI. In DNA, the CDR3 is TGTGCCAGCAGTTATCTGTCGGAGCAGTACTTC. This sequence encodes CASSYLSEQYF.

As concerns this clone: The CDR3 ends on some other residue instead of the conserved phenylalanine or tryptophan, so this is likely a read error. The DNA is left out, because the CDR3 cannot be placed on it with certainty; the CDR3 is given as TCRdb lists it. The CDR3: CASSPHSFRDRVSI. V usage is TRBV28 and J usage is TRBJ2-7; the table's TRBD1 call for D was not verified on the DNA. With termini counted, the CDR3 has 14 amino acids. Per germline, CDR1 MDHEN and CDR2 SYDVKM.

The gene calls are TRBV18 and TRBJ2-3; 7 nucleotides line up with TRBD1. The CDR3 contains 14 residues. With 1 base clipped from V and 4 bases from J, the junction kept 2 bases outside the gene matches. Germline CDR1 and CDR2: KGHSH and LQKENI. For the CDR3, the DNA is TGTGCCAGCTCACCACTGGGACAGCCAGATACGCAGTATTTT. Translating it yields CASSPLGQPDTQYF. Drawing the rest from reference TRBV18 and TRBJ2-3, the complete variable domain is NAGVMQNPRHLVRRRGQEARLRCSPMKGHSHVYWYRQLPEEGLKFMVYLQKENIIDESGMPKERFSAEFPKEGPSILRIQQVVRGDSAAYFCASSPLGQPDTQYFGPGTRLTVL.

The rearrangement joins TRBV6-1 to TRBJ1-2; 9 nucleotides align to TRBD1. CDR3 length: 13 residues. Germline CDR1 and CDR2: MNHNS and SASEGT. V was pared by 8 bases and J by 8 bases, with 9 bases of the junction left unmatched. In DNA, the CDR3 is TGTGCCAGCTTCTCCCACAGGGGGCCGGGCTACACCTTC. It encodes CASFSHRGPGYTF.

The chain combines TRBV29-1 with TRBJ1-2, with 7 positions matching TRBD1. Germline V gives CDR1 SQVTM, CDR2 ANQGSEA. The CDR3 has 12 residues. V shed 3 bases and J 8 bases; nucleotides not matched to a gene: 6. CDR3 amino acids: CSVEDRLTGYTF. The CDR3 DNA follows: TGCAGCGTTGAGGACAGGCTGACAGGCTACACCTTC.

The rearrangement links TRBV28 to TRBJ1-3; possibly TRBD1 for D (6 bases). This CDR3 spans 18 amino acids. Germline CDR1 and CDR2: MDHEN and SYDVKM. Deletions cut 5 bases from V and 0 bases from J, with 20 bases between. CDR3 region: CASSPIPHRAYSGNTIYF. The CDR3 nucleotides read TGTGCCAGCAGTCCGATCCCGCACAGGGCCTACTCTGGAAACACCATATATTTT. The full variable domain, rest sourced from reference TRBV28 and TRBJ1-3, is DVKVTQSSRYLVKRTGEKVFLECVQDMDHENMFWYRQDPGLGLRLIYFSYDVKMKEKGDIPEGYSVSREKKERFSLILESASTNQTSMYLCASSPIPHRAYSGNTIYFGEGSWLTVV.

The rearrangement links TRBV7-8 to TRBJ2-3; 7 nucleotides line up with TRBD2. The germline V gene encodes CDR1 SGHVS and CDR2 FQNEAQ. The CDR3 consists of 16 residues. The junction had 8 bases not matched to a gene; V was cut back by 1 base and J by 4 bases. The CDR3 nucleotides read TGTGCCAGCAGCTTAGAGGCGGGAGTATGGGCAGATACGCAGTATTTT. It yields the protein CASSLEAGVWADTQYF.

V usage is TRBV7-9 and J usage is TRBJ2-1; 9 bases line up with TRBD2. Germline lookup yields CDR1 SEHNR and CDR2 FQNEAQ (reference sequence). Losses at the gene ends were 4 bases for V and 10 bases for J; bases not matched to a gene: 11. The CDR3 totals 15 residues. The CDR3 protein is CASSSDLAGIGEQFF. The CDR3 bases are TGTGCCAGCAGCTCTGACCTAGCGGGGATTGGGGAGCAGTTCTTC.

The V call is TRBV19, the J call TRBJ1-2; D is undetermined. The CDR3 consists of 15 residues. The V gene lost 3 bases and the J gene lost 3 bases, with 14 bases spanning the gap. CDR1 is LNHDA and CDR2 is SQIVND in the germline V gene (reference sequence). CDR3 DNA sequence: TGTGCCAGTAGTATTATGGGCAGCAGTTACTATGGCTACACCTTC. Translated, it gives CASSIMGSSYYGYTF.

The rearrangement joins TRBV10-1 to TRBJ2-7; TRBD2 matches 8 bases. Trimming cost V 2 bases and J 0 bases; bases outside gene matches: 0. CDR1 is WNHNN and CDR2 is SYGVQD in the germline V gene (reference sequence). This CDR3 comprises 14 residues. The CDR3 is CASSEGTSSYEQYF. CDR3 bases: TGCGCCAGCAGTGAGGGGACTAGCTCCTACGAGCAGTACTTC.

CDR3 residues: CAISGGTSEIYEQYF. DNA of the CDR3: TGTGCCATCAGTGGTGGGACTAGCGAAATCTACGAGCAGTACTTC. The V and J genes are TRBV10-3 and TRBJ2-7; TRBD2 aligns across 10 bases. The length of the CDR3 is 15 residues. Unmatched junction bases numbered 6, after V lost 4 bases and J lost 3 bases. Germline V lookup: CDR1 ENHRY, CDR2 SYGVKD.